These 27 T cell receptor beta chains were sequenced from one sample in a study of patients and donors after allogeneic stem cell transplantation. TCRdb used MiXCR to reprocess the RT-PCR reads, holding one entry per CDR3 protein. Of roughly 200,000 distinct CDR3 sequences listed, over 30% were seen once; the top ten hold more than 9%. The sample consisted of blood, either unsorted or a sorted T cell fraction (not recorded which). Every receptor here comes from a human donor who was either an allogeneic HSCT recipient or a stem cell or donor lymphocyte infusion donor (not recorded which). It is not recorded whose cells these are; they may come from a transplant donor.

This CDR3 is CSAGQQGGYGYTF. CDR3 nucleotide sequence: TGCAGCGCGGGACAGCAGGGTGGCTATGGCTACACCTTC. The V and J genes are TRBV29-1 and TRBJ1-2, with 7 positions matching TRBD1. The V gene's germline CDR1 is SQVTM and CDR2 ANQGSEA. This CDR3 comprises 13 residues. The V segment lost 7 bases and the J segment 4 bases; nucleotides outside the gene matches: 9.

The CDR3 spells CASSNRQGAVNTGELFF. DNA for the CDR3: TGTGCCAGCAGTAACCGACAGGGGGCCGTTAACACCGGGGAGCTGTTTTTT. The chain is built from TRBV28 and TRBJ2-2; 10 positions match TRBD1. Germline V gene sequence: CDR1 MDHEN, CDR2 SYDVKM. V was clipped by 5 bases and J by 2 bases; unmatched bases: 8. This CDR3 has 17 amino acids.

V gene TRBV28 combines with J gene TRBJ2-7, with D perhaps given as TRBD1 or TRBD2 (5 bases each). Germline-derived CDR1 and CDR2 are MDHEN and SYDVKM. Deletions cut 2 bases from V and 1 base from J, with 21 bases between. CDR3 length equals 18 residues. As DNA, the CDR3 is TGTGCCAGCAGTTTAATTAGTCGGGAAACAGGCGCATCCTACGAGCAGTACTTC. It translates to CASSLISRETGASYEQYF.

This chain links TRBV2 with TRBJ2-1; D remains unclear. In germline, CDR1 is SNHLY, CDR2 FYNNEI. V gave up 3 bases and J gave up 9 bases, with 9 bases separating them. The CDR3 is made up of 12 amino acids. CDR3 nucleotides: TGTGCCAGCAGTGAGCTGAGTGCTGAGCAGTTCTTC. Encoded protein: CASSELSAEQFF.

The chain recombines TRBV5-1 with TRBJ2-3, with a tentative D call TRBD2 (5 bases). The CDR3 has 13 residues. V was shortened by 4 bases and J by 5 bases, with 11 bases between the two germline ends. The germline CDR1 and CDR2 sequences are SGHRS and YFSETQ. CDR3 protein: CASSPRGGDTQYF. CDR3 nucleotide sequence: TGCGCCAGCAGCCCCCGGGGTGGAGATACGCAGTATTTT.

The chain uses TRBV7-9 and TRBJ2-2; 8 bases line up with TRBD1. The CDR3 has 15 residues. J lost 5 bases, V lost 6 bases, and 8 bases had no gene match. The V gene's germline CDR1 is SEHNR and CDR2 FQNEAQ (reference sequence). This chain's CDR3 is CASSLGQGKTGELFF. DNA for the CDR3: TGTGCCAGCAGTCTCGGACAGGGAAAAACCGGGGAGCTGTTTTTT.

This clonotype was detected once. The chain combines TRBV19 with TRBJ1-5; 8 bases align to TRBD1. The CDR3 length is 15 residues. Per the germline V gene, CDR1 is LNHDA and CDR2 is SQIVND (reference sequence). Losses at the gene ends were 7 bases for V and 1 base for J; bases not matched to a gene: 6. The CDR3 DNA follows: TGTGCCAGTACTCCACAGGGGGGGAGCAATCAGCCCCAGCATTTT. Protein: CASTPQGGSNQPQHF. The full variable domain, with the rest looked up from reference TRBV19 and TRBJ1-5, is DGGITQSPKYLFRKEGQNVTLSCEQNLNHDAMYWYRQDPGQGLRLIYYSQIVNDFQKGDIAEGYSVSREKKESFPLTVTSAQKNPTAFYLCASTPQGGSNQPQHFGDGTRLSIL.

The V call is TRBV18, the J call TRBJ1-3; unclear D gene. CDR1 and CDR2 from the germline V gene are KGHSH and LQKENI. Trimming cost V 3 bases and J 2 bases, with 20 bases left between them. This CDR3 is 18 amino acids long. The CDR3 sequence: CASSPLGTNVGAGNTIYF. CDR3 DNA: TGTGCCAGCTCACCTCTCGGTACCAACGTGGGCGCTGGAAACACCATATATTTT.

The rearrangement uses TRBV9 and TRBJ1-5, with a possible D match to TRBD1 (6 bases). The germline V and J ends were trimmed by 0 bases and 5 bases, with 9 bases remaining between them. The CDR3 spans 14 residues. CDR1 is SGDLS and CDR2 is YYNGEE in the germline V gene. This CDR3 reads CASSVGTDHQPQHF. The CDR3 region has the DNA TGTGCCAGCAGCGTAGGGACAGATCATCAGCCCCAGCATTTT.

This clonotype was seen a few times. This chain uses TRBV10-3 with TRBJ1-1, with D possibly matching TRBD1 (6 bases). V gave up 9 bases and J gave up 5 bases, with 13 bases separating them. The CDR3 sequence is 12 residues long. Germline CDR1 is ENHRY and CDR2 is SYGVKD. The CDR3 is CAISRGGTEAFF. The CDR3 DNA follows: TGTGCCATAAGCAGGGGAGGGACTGAAGCTTTCTTT.

This clonotype showed up many times. V is TRBV21-1 and J is TRBJ2-3; the table's D call, TRBD1, was not checked against the DNA. TRBV21-1 constitutes a pseudogene. This CDR3 region has 11 residues. The CDR3 here is CASSAPIDLGF. The CDR3 coding sequence is TGTGCCAGCAGCGCCCCGATCGATTTGGGTTTT.

Comment on this clonotype: It may be a read error: a sequence one base away is much more abundant. The V gene is TRBV13, the J gene TRBJ1-2, with 7 positions matching TRBD1. This CDR3 has 17 residues. Germline V lookup: CDR1 PRHDT, CDR2 FYEKMQ (reference sequence). CDR3 loop: CGSSPLIGTAYSHGYTF. DNA of the CDR3: TGTGGCAGCAGCCCCTTAATCGGGACAGCCTACTCCCATGGCTACACCTTC.

This sequence joins TRBV27 and TRBJ2-1; D might be TRBD1 (5 bases). The germline V and J ends were trimmed by 2 bases and 4 bases, with 9 bases remaining between them. This CDR3 region has 14 residues. Looked up from germline, CDR1 is MNHEY and CDR2 is SMNVEV (reference sequence). In DNA, the CDR3 is TGTGCCAGCAGTTTACTGGGGCCGTACAATGAGCAGTTCTTC. This encodes CASSLLGPYNEQFF.

The CDR3 is CASSYSQGYDTEAFF. CDR3 DNA: TGTGCCAGCAGTTACTCCCAGGGGTATGACACTGAAGCTTTCTTT. This chain connects TRBV6-6 to TRBJ1-1; possibly TRBD1 for D (6 bases). The germline gives CDR1 MNHNY, CDR2 SVGAGI (reference sequence). The CDR3 runs 15 residues. With 0 bases removed from V and 3 bases from J, the gap between germline ends came to 11 bases.

A few counts support this clonotype. V is TRBV12-3 or TRBV12-4 and J is TRBJ1-3; no clear D. V shed 6 bases and J shed 0 bases, with 15 bases lying between them. The CDR3 is 16 amino acids. The CDR3 nucleotides read TGTGCCAGCAGCCAACCCGGACGGTACTCTGGAAACACCATATATTTT. It codes for CASSQPGRYSGNTIYF.

The chain links TRBV27 to TRBJ1-3; maybe TRBD1 (6 bases). Trimming shortened V by 2 bases and J by 8 bases, and 13 bases separated the two germline ends. The CDR3 covers 14 residues. Looked up from germline, CDR1 is MNHEY and CDR2 is SMNVEV (reference sequence). CDR3 in amino acids: CASSLGGSGDTIYF. Written as DNA, the CDR3 is TGTGCCAGCAGTTTAGGCGGGTCAGGGGACACCATATATTTT.

This clonotype turned up a few times. V gene TRBV12-3 or TRBV12-4 combines with J gene TRBJ2-1, with 9 bases fitting TRBD1. The CDR3 totals 14 residues. With 5 bases clipped from V and 4 bases from J, the junction kept 3 bases outside the gene matches. In DNA form, the CDR3 reads TGTGCCAGCAGTGGGGACAGGGAATACAATGAGCAGTTCTTC. This encodes CASSGDREYNEQFF.

The rearrangement joins TRBV7-7 to TRBJ2-1; tentatively, D is TRBD2 (6 bases). The CDR3 has 13 amino acids. Germline V CDR1 and CDR2: SSHAT, FNYEAQ (reference sequence). The V gene lost 4 bases and the J gene lost 7 bases, with 11 bases spanning the gap. The CDR3 coding sequence is TGTGCCAGCAGCTCCGGGAGCTTAAATGAGCAGTTCTTC. The encoded protein is CASSSGSLNEQFF.

The chain is built from TRBV9 and TRBJ2-2; D is uncertain. Trimming took 0 bases from V and 8 from J, leaving 11 bases between them. Germline V gene sequence: CDR1 SGDLS, CDR2 YYNGEE. The CDR3 is 14 residues long. CDR3 nucleotides: TGTGCCAGCAGCGTAGACGAAGGTTCGGGGGAGCTGTTTTTT. Its protein product is CASSVDEGSGELFF.

This chain connects TRBV15 to TRBJ1-2; maybe TRBD1 (5 bases). The V gene lost 5 bases and the J gene lost 8 bases, with 21 bases spanning the gap. The CDR3 has 15 residues. CDR1 is LNHNV and CDR2 is YYDKDF in the germline V gene (reference sequence). The CDR3 reads CATSPSRGTLGGYTF. The CDR3 region has the DNA TGTGCCACCAGCCCTTCGCGCGGGACCCTCGGAGGCTACACCTTC.

This chain connects TRBV4-3 to TRBJ1-1; 7 bases are shared with TRBD1. This CDR3 contains 14 residues. CDR1 and CDR2 (germline): LGHNA, YSLEER. V was pared by 3 bases and J by 5 bases, with 6 bases of the junction left unmatched. In DNA, the CDR3 is TGCGCCAGCAGCCAGACAGGGTTAGAGACTGAAGCTTTCTTT. Protein sequence: CASSQTGLETEAFF.

The chain is built from TRBV5-1 and TRBJ2-5; D not certain. Germline loops: CDR1 SGHRS, CDR2 YFSETQ. The CDR3 spans 13 residues. V was trimmed by 4 bases and J by 1 base, leaving 8 bases between them. The CDR3 here is CASSATPQETQYF. The CDR3 nucleotides read TGCGCCAGCAGCGCGACTCCCCAAGAGACCCAGTACTTC.

The chain uses TRBV12-3 or TRBV12-4 and TRBJ1-4; D possibly corresponds to TRBD1 (5 bases). The CDR3 totals 14 residues. Trimming removed 6 bases at V and 8 bases at J, with 16 bases between. The CDR3 sequence is CASSSRDGSEKLFF. The CDR3, as DNA: TGTGCCAGCAGCTCCCGGGACGGTTCAGAAAAACTGTTTTTT.

The chain has TRBV4-1 and TRBJ2-7, with D perhaps matching TRBD1 (7 bases). In germline, CDR1 is MGHRA, CDR2 YSYEKL. Trimming removed 3 bases from V and 5 bases from J, with 14 bases in between. This CDR3 has 14 amino acids. CDR3 nucleotides: TGCGCCAGCAGCCAGCGCGGGACAGTCGACGAGCAGTACTTC. Translated, it gives CASSQRGTVDEQYF.

This clonotype came up a few times. This chain uses TRBV7-9 with TRBJ1-1; D is uncertain. CDR1 and CDR2 (germline): SEHNR, FQNEAQ (reference sequence). The V end lost 1 base, the J end lost 3 bases, and 12 bases lay between the germline ends. There are 15 residues in the CDR3. The CDR3 DNA follows: TGTGCCAGCAGCTTAGGTGATCGAGAGCACACTGAAGCTTTCTTT. Its translation is CASSLGDREHTEAFF.

There are a few counts of this clonotype. The chain has TRBV5-1 and TRBJ1-2; 7 bases line up with TRBD1. Germline assignment: CDR1 SGHRS and CDR2 YFSETQ. The CDR3 is 16 residues long. Trimming at V came to 5 bases and at J to 3 bases, leaving 13 bases not matched to a gene. Here the CDR3 DNA reads TGCGCCAGCAGTCCGAGCCCACAGGGGACTCACTATGGCTACACCTTC. It specifies CASSPSPQGTHYGYTF.

In its sample, this clonotype was seen a few times. The genes are TRBV27 and TRBJ1-2; tentative D call: TRBD1 (5 bases). The CDR3 sequence is 14 residues long. CDR1 is MNHEY and CDR2 is SMNVEV in the germline V gene (reference sequence). Trimming pared 5 bases from V and 8 bases from J, leaving 18 bases between. The CDR3 nucleotides are TGTGCCAGCAGTCGCCTGGGGCCTCAAAGGGGCTACACCTTC. Protein: CASSRLGPQRGYTF.